One sample yielded the 2 T cell receptor beta chains listed below, sequenced in a study of CD8 T cells in ankylosing spondylitis (dated by TCRdb to 2017 to 2019). The method was 5' RACE. The reads were generated on an Illumina HiSeq 2500. Using fastp trimming at Q25 and MiXCR clonotype assembly, TCRdb reanalyzed the public sequencing data and kept in-frame beta chains. Rows merge per CDR3 protein into single entries with the most common DNA and genes. The sample table shows 250,000 or so distinct CDR3 sequences, and around a tenth are seen once. 5.5% to 8% of the sample belongs to the ten largest clones. Sequences were obtained from blood, either unsorted or a sorted T cell fraction (not recorded which). Receptors were obtained from a male donor with ankylosing spondylitis or in good health (not recorded which).

This clonotype was recorded at least ten times. The rearrangement joins TRBV12-3 or TRBV12-4 to TRBJ2-7; 7 positions match TRBD1. The CDR3 runs 13 residues. V shed 6 bases and J 5 bases; nucleotides not matched to a gene: 7. CDR3 DNA: TGTGCCAGCAGCCCGACAGGGTGGAACGAGCAGTACTTC. Amino acid sequence: CASSPTGWNEQYF.

Written as DNA, the CDR3 is TGCAGTGCCGAGCTTCTTAGCGGGGGGCGAGAGACCCAGTACTTC. The encoded protein is CSAELLSGGRETQYF. The chain links TRBV20-1 to TRBJ2-5, with 10 bases identical to TRBD2. The CDR3 spans 15 residues. CDR1 is DFQATT, CDR2 SNEGSKA, per germline (reference sequence). After removal of 6 bases from V and 4 bases from J, the junction contained 11 bases not matched to a gene.